This record covers a single TCR beta chain. Its antigen is unknown. Amplification of TCR beta CDR3 regions used RNA as the template. Using the HTBI primer set, a first-round RT-PCR was run on the TCR CDR3. In TCRdb, the multiplex PCR reads were re-called with MiXCR into one record per CDR3 protein. The sample lists around 300,000 distinct CDR3 sequences; approximately 13% were seen once. Graves' hyperthyroidism was deemed stable absent ophthalmopathy progression within 18 months. This sample is drawn from a study of T cells in Graves' hyperthyroidism and ophthalmopathy. Study overall: Peripheral blood was secured at the point of initial diagnosis, before any treatment.

Points from the study as a whole: Also found in blood were most expanded thyroid clonotypes above 0.001.

This CDR3 is built from 14 residues. The V end lost 5 bases, the J end lost 1 base, and 9 bases lay between the germline ends. CDR1 is SGHAT, CDR2 FQNNGV, per germline. The chain recombines TRBV11-2 with TRBJ1-3, with D hard to call. The sample comprised blood. This clonotype originated in a woman aged 25 to 39 with Graves' hyperthyroidism. CDR3 sequence (DNA): TGTGCCAGCAGCAACGTAAGGTCTGGAAACACCATATATTTT. This encodes CASSNVRSGNTIYF.